The next 12 T cell receptor beta chains were all read from a single sample in a study of T cells in Graves' hyperthyroidism and ophthalmopathy. Using RNA transcripts as the source, TCR beta CDR3 regions were amplified. Primed by the HTBI set, a first-round RT-PCR was run on the TCR CDR3. MiXCR, applied by TCRdb to the multiplex PCR reads, yields one record per CDR3 protein. This sample has approximately 250,000 distinct CDR3 sequences; approximately 25% occur once, and the top ten carry roughly 32%. What was sequenced was blood. These receptors came from a middle-aged woman with Graves' ophthalmopathy.

This clonotype was detected many times. The rearrangement uses TRBV7-3 and TRBJ2-2; 8 nucleotides align to TRBD2. The CDR3 spans 16 residues. J was trimmed by 2 bases and V by 1 base; bases with no gene match: 3. Germline assignment: CDR1 SGHTA and CDR2 FQGTGA. CDR3 sequence reads: CASSLNLAGNTGELFF. The CDR3 DNA reads as TGTGCCAGCAGCTTAAATCTAGCGGGTAACACCGGGGAGCTGTTTTTT.

Ten or more counts support this clonotype. The chain is built from TRBV20-1 and TRBJ2-5; 8 bases align to TRBD2. The CDR3 runs 16 residues. V was clipped by 0 bases and J by 5 bases; unmatched bases: 11. Germline V gene data show CDR1 as DFQATT and CDR2 as SNEGSKA (reference sequence). The CDR3 DNA is TGCAGTGCTAGAGATGTTGCGACTAGCGACTCGGAGACCCAGTACTTC. This sequence encodes CSARDVATSDSETQYF.

The rearrangement joins TRBV20-1 to TRBJ2-5; TRBD1 matches at 7 bases. V trimming: 4 bases; J trimming: 5 bases; junction bases outside the gene matches: 10. Germline V gene sequence: CDR1 DFQATT, CDR2 SNEGSKA (reference sequence). The CDR3 spans 14 residues. Here the CDR3 DNA reads TGCAGTGCTAACCCGACAGGGCGACGGGAGACCCAGTACTTC. It specifies CSANPTGRRETQYF.

Many counts were recorded for this clonotype. The gene calls are TRBV11-2 and TRBJ2-7; tentatively, D is TRBD1 (5 bases). The CDR3 is made up of 13 amino acids. Germline loops: CDR1 SGHAT, CDR2 FQNNGV. V was shortened by 5 bases and J by 4 bases, with 12 bases between the two germline ends. The CDR3 loop is CASSPLDKYEQYF. DNA of the CDR3: TGTGCCAGCAGCCCACTGGACAAATACGAGCAGTACTTC.

This clonotype has at least ten counts. The V call is TRBV29-1, the J call TRBJ2-7; 7 nucleotides align to TRBD1. The ends lost 4 bases at V and 5 bases at J; junction bases unmatched: 14. The germline gives CDR1 SQVTM, CDR2 ANQGSEA. This CDR3 region has 15 residues. The CDR3 region is CSVVAMEDRSHEQYF. The DNA of the CDR3 is TGCAGCGTTGTCGCTATGGAGGACAGGAGCCACGAGCAGTACTTC.

This clonotype has at least ten counts. V and J are TRBV5-6 and TRBJ2-5; no reliable D call. With 0 bases removed from V and 5 bases from J, the gap between germline ends came to 11 bases. The CDR3 length is 14 residues. The germline V gene encodes CDR1 SGHDT and CDR2 YYEEEE. CDR3: CASSLGVLGETQYF. The CDR3, as DNA: TGTGCCAGCAGCTTGGGAGTACTGGGGGAGACCCAGTACTTC.

Ten or more counts support this clonotype. V gene TRBV19 combines with J gene TRBJ2-5, with unresolved D. Trimming left V 6 bases short and J 1 base short, with 12 bases between. The germline CDR1 and CDR2 sequences are LNHDA and SQIVND (reference sequence). The CDR3 consists of 14 residues. In DNA, the CDR3 is TGTGCCAGTAGCCTCGGACCGTTCCAAGAGACCCAGTACTTC. Translation gives CASSLGPFQETQYF.

The chain combines TRBV5-6 with TRBJ2-5, with TRBD2 identical over 7 bases. Losses at the gene ends were 4 bases for V and 5 bases for J; bases not matched to a gene: 14. CDR3 length: 16 residues. CDR1 and CDR2 (germline): SGHDT, YYEEEE. The CDR3 sequence is CASSPLREFPGETQYF. The CDR3 DNA reads as TGTGCCAGCAGCCCTTTGCGGGAGTTTCCGGGTGAGACCCAGTACTTC.

This clonotype has a count of ten or more. This chain connects TRBV6-1 to TRBJ1-1, with 8 bases matching TRBD1. Unmatched junction bases numbered 11, after V lost 6 bases and J lost 5 bases. The CDR3 runs 15 residues. Germline lookup yields CDR1 MNHNS and CDR2 SASEGT. The CDR3 reads CASSRQTGARTEAFF. The CDR3 nucleotides read TGTGCCAGCAGCCGCCAGACAGGGGCAAGGACTGAAGCTTTCTTT.

Many counts were recorded for this clonotype. The chain uses TRBV30 and TRBJ2-3; tentative D call: TRBD2 (7 bases). From germline, CDR1 is GTSNPN and CDR2 SVGIG (reference sequence). The CDR3 runs 14 residues. V gave up 5 bases and J gave up 6 bases, with 18 bases separating them. The CDR3: CAWQGGLMIDTQYF. The CDR3 DNA is TGTGCCTGGCAAGGGGGACTAATGATTGATACGCAGTATTTT.

This clonotype was seen ten or more times. V gene TRBV6-5 combines with J gene TRBJ2-7; possibly TRBD1 for D (6 bases). Germline CDR1 and CDR2: MNHEY and SVGAGI. There are 14 residues in the CDR3. Trimming left V 5 bases short and J 0 bases short, with 11 bases between. DNA for the CDR3: TGTGCCAGCAGTCCTTGGGACAACTCCTACGAGCAGTACTTC. It specifies CASSPWDNSYEQYF.

There are many counts of this clonotype. J is TRBJ2-2 and V is TRBV24-1, with TRBD2 identical over 9 bases. The germline V gene has CDR1 KGHDR and CDR2 SFDVKD. The CDR3 contains 15 residues. Trimming took 9 bases from V and 4 from J; bases not matched to a gene: 8. Here the CDR3 DNA reads TGTGCCACCGGGTCGCGGGAGGGTTTCACCGGGGAGCTGTTTTTT. This translates into CATGSREGFTGELFF.